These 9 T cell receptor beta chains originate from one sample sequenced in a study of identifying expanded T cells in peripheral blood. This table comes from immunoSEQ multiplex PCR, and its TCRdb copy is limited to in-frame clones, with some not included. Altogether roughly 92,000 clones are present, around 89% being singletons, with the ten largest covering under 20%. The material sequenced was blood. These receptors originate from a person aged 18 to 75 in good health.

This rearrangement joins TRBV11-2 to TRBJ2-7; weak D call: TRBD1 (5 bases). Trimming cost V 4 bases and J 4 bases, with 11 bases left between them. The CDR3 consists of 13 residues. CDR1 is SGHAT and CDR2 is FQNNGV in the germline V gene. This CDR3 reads CASSSSGLYEQYF. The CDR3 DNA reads TGTGCCAGCAGCTCGTCAGGGTTGTACGAGCAGTACTTC.

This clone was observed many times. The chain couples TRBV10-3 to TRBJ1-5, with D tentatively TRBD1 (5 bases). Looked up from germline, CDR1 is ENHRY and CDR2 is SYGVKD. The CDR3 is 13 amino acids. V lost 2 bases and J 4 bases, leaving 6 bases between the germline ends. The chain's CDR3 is CAISEPGNQPQHF. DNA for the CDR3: TGTGCCATCAGTGAGCCAGGGAATCAGCCCCAGCATTTT.

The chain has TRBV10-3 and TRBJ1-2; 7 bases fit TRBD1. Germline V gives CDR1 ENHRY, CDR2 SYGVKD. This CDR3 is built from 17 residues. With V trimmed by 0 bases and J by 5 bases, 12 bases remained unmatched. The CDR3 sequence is CAISESFLGQRKYGYTF. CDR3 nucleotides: TGTGCCATCAGTGAGTCCTTTCTGGGACAGAGGAAGTATGGCTACACCTTC.

In nucleotides, the CDR3 is TGTGCCAGCAGCCCGGGGCCGGCGGAAGATACGCAGTATTTT. This gives the protein CASSPGPAEDTQYF. V gene TRBV5-6 combines with J gene TRBJ2-3, with D perhaps assigned TRBD1 or TRBD2 (5 bases each). With 4 bases removed from V and 5 bases from J, the gap between germline ends came to 14 bases. The CDR3 consists of 14 residues. Germline CDR1 and CDR2: SGHDT and YYEEEE.

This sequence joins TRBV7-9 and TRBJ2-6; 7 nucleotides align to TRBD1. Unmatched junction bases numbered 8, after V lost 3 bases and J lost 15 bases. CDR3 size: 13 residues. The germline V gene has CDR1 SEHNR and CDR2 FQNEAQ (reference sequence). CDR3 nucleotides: TGTGCCAGCAGCTTCGGACAGGATACCGACCTGACTTTC. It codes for CASSFGQDTDLTF. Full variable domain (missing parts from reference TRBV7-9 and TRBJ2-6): DTGVSQNPRHKITKRGQNVTFRCDPISEHNRLYWYRQTLGQGPEFLTYFQNEAQLEKSRLLSDRFSAERPKGSFSTLEIQRTEQGDSAMYLCASSFGQDTDLTFGAGSRLTVL.

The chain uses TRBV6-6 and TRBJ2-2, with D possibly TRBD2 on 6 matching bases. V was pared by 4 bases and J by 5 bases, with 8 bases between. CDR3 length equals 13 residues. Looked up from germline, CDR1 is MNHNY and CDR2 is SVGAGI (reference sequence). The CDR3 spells CASSFGGTGELFF. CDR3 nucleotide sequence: TGTGCCAGCAGTTTTGGGGGGACCGGGGAGCTGTTTTTT.

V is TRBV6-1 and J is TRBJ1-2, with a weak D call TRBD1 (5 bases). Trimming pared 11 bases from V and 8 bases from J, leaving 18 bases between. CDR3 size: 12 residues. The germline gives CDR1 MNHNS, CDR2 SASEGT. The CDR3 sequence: CAGLGVWDGYTF. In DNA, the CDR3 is TGTGCCGGATTAGGGGTGTGGGACGGCTACACCTTC.

The CDR3 region has the DNA TGCGCCAGCAGCCAACAGACAGGGGGGGGCCAGTACTTC. Its protein is CASSQQTGGGQYF. The chain links TRBV4-3 to TRBJ2-5, with 9 bases identical to TRBD1. Germline V gene sequence: CDR1 LGHNA, CDR2 YSLEER. CDR3 size: 13 residues. J was trimmed by 10 bases and V by 2 bases; bases with no gene match: 5.

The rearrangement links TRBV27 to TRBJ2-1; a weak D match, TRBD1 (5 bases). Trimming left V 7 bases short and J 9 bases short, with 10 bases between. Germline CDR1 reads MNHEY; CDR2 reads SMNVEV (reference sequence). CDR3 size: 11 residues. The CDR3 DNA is TGTGCCAGCAATCAGGGTTTTGAGCAGTTCTTC. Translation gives CASNQGFEQFF.